The rows below give T cell receptor beta chains drawn from one sample of a study of blood T cell repertoires in COVID-19. TCRdb's copy holds only in-frame clones and misses some; the assay was immunoSEQ multiplex PCR. The table lists about 400,000 clones, 88% of them singletons. Sample: PBMCs or T cells enriched from blood (not recorded which). The receptors come from a woman aged 40 to 50 with acute COVID-19. Both conserved end residues are part of each CDR3. A D gene is named only where the DNA matches it firmly. Clone size is given for some rows only: seen once, a few or many times, or a class if the clone is expanded.

v_gene	d_gene	len	j_gene	abundance	CDR3aa	CDR3nt
TRBV2	TRBD1	13	TRBJ2-5	NA	CASTGGVLVTQYF	TGTGCCAGTACAGGGGGCGTCTTGGTGACCCAGTACTTC
TRBV3-1/TRBV3-2	NA	14	TRBJ1-2	NA	CASSPNGRAPSYTF	TGTGCCAGCAGCCCGAATGGGAGGGCTCCTAGCTACACCTTC
TRBV6-5	NA	14	TRBJ2-2	NA	CASGLGANTGELFF	TGTGCCAGTGGCTTAGGGGCCAACACCGGGGAGCTGTTTTTT
TRBV10-2	TRBD1	15	TRBJ1-1	NA	CASTATGPLNTEAFF	TGCGCCAGCACAGCGACAGGGCCTTTGAACACTGAAGCTTTCTTT
TRBV19	TRBD1	14	TRBJ1-1	NA	CASTFGDRNTEAFF	TGTGCCAGTACCTTCGGGGACAGGAACACTGAAGCTTTCTTT
TRBV9	NA	16	TRBJ2-7	NA	CASSPAPGEPPYEQYF	TGTGCCAGCAGCCCCGCACCGGGGGAGCCCCCCTACGAGCAGTACTTC
TRBV12-5	NA	14	TRBJ1-1	NA	CASGHTGRETEAFF	TGTGCTAGTGGACACACCGGACGGGAGACTGAAGCTTTCTTT
TRBV19	NA	16	TRBJ1-2	NA	CASSIVGSPNPYGYTF	TGTGCCAGTAGTATAGTCGGGTCGCCTAACCCCTATGGCTACACCTTC
TRBV19	TRBD1	16	TRBJ1-1	few	CASSIDLVTGVTEAFF	TGTGCCAGTAGTATAGATTTGGTGACAGGGGTCACTGAAGCTTTCTTT
TRBV5-4	NA	15	TRBJ2-2	NA	CASSFSRGNTGELFF	TGTGCCAGCAGCTTTTCGCGGGGGAACACCGGGGAGCTGTTTTTT
TRBV4-1	NA	19	TRBJ2-6	NA	CASSQGVRGPLSGANVLTF	TGCGCCAGCAGCCAAGGTGTTAGGGGTCCCCTCTCTGGGGCCAACGTCCTGACTTTC
TRBV11-2	NA	12	TRBJ1-3	NA	CASSSVGNTIYF	TGTGCCAGCAGTTCCGTTGGAAACACCATATATTTT
TRBV12-3/TRBV12-4	NA	13	TRBJ2-2	NA	CASSTQGAGELFF	TGTGCCAGCAGTACACAGGGTGCCGGGGAGCTGTTTTTT
TRBV6-2/TRBV6-3	NA	13	TRBJ1-1	NA	CASSFGGSTEAFF	TGTGCCAGCAGTTTCGGGGGATCAACTGAAGCTTTCTTT
TRBV10-2	TRBD1	17	TRBJ1-2	NA	CASSEFGAGDRGNGYTF	TGCGCCAGCAGTGAGTTCGGGGCGGGGGACAGGGGAAATGGCTACACCTTC
TRBV6-1	NA	13	TRBJ1-1	NA	CASSEQQGTEAFF	TGTGCCAGCAGTGAGCAGCAGGGGACTGAAGCTTTCTTT
TRBV4-2	TRBD1	18	TRBJ1-3	NA	CASSYGPGQGFSGNTIYF	TGTGCCAGCAGCTACGGACCGGGACAGGGTTTCTCTGGAAACACCATATATTTT
TRBV27	NA	16	TRBJ1-4	NA	CASSFRTGRTNEKLFF	TGTGCCAGCAGCTTCCGCACAGGACGGACTAATGAAAAACTGTTTTTT
TRBV9	NA	16	TRBJ1-4	NA	CASSAPPGVAGGKLFF	TGTGCCAGCAGCGCCCCCCCCGGGGTGGCCGGCGGAAAACTGTTTTTT
TRBV9	TRBD1	15	TRBJ1-4	NA	CASSPTGTEYEKLFF	TGTGCCAGCAGCCCTACCGGGACAGAGTATGAAAAACTGTTTTTT
TRBV6-5	NA	15	TRBJ1-1	once	CASMGAGLLSTEAFF	TGTGCCAGCATGGGGGCAGGACTTCTGAGCACTGAAGCTTTCTTT
TRBV5-1	TRBD1	14	TRBJ1-2	once	CASSWGDRDSGYTF	TGCGCCAGCAGCTGGGGGGACAGGGACTCCGGCTACACCTTC
TRBV6-5	NA	13	TRBJ1-2	NA	CASSLGLAYGYTF	TGTGCCAGCAGTCTTGGCCTAGCCTATGGCTACACCTTC
TRBV5-1	NA	14	TRBJ1-1	NA	CASRLTDQNTEAFF	TGCGCCAGCAGGCTGACAGATCAGAACACTGAAGCTTTCTTT
TRBV25-1	TRBD1	13	TRBJ1-1	NA	CASSGQGGTEAFF	TGTGCCAGCAGTGGACAGGGAGGCACTGAAGCTTTCTTT
TRBV3-1/TRBV3-2	NA	15	TRBJ2-7	NA	CASSQDRLGSGEQYF	TGTGCCAGCAGCCAAGATCGGCTAGGATCTGGGGAGCAGTACTTC
TRBV13	NA	14	TRBJ1-1	NA	CASRSGGRGTEAFF	TGTGCCAGCAGGTCCGGGGGGCGCGGCACTGAAGCTTTCTTT
TRBV5-6	NA	16	TRBJ1-1	NA	CASSLGDSRVNTEAFF	TGTGCCAGCAGCTTAGGGGACTCTAGGGTGAACACTGAAGCTTTCTTT
TRBV19	NA	15	TRBJ1-2	NA	CASSIAQTANYGYTF	TGTGCCAGTAGTATAGCACAGACAGCTAACTATGGCTACACCTTC
TRBV27	TRBD1	15	TRBJ2-7	NA	CASSFTGTGIHEQYF	TGTGCCAGCAGTTTTACCGGGACAGGGATCCACGAGCAGTACTTC
TRBV7-9	TRBD1	15	TRBJ1-5	NA	CASSLGQGVNQPQHF	TGTGCCAGCAGCTTAGGCCAGGGGGTTAATCAGCCCCAGCATTTT
TRBV19	TRBD1	16	TRBJ1-2	NA	CASSPPRTGTNYGYTF	TGTGCCAGTTCCCCTCCACGGACAGGGACTAACTATGGCTACACCTTC
TRBV18	NA	14	TRBJ2-5	NA	CATVRTGSQETQYF	TGTGCCACCGTGCGCACAGGGTCCCAAGAGACCCAGTACTTC
TRBV15	TRBD1	13	TRBJ1-3	NA	CATGRDRRNTIYF	TGTGCCACCGGCCGGGACAGGCGGAACACCATATATTTT
TRBV4-1	NA	14	TRBJ1-5	NA	CASSQSPNPEPQHF	TGCGCCAGCAGCCAATCGCCGAACCCAGAGCCCCAGCATTTT
TRBV5-1	NA	15	TRBJ1-5	few	CASSLEGGINQPQHF	TGCGCCAGCAGCTTGGAAGGAGGGATCAATCAGCCCCAGCATTTT
TRBV28	NA	12	TRBJ2-1	NA	CASSLDWRWQFF	TGTGCCAGCAGTTTAGATTGGCGGTGGCAGTTCTTC
TRBV15	NA	14	TRBJ1-2	NA	CATSAEVGNYGYTF	TGTGCCACCAGCGCCGAGGTTGGGAACTATGGCTACACCTTC
TRBV18	TRBD1	16	TRBJ1-2	NA	CASSPRRTGETYGYTF	TGTGCCAGCTCACCACGACGGACAGGGGAAACCTATGGCTACACCTTC
TRBV12-3/TRBV12-4	NA	12	TRBJ1-2	once	CASNSRIYGYTF	TGTGCCAGCAATAGCAGAATCTATGGCTACACCTTC
TRBV10-3	TRBD1	12	TRBJ1-2	NA	CAISDREDGYTF	TGTGCCATCAGCGACAGGGAGGATGGCTACACCTTC
TRBV24-1	NA	12	TRBJ1-5	NA	CATSDLNQPQHF	TGTGCCACCAGTGACCTAAATCAGCCCCAGCATTTT
TRBV11-2	TRBD1	15	TRBJ2-3	NA	CASSPTGQSTDTQYF	TGTGCCAGCAGCCCTACGGGACAGAGCACAGATACGCAGTATTTT
TRBV4-2	NA	15	TRBJ2-7	NA	CASSLMTGSSYEQYF	TGTGCCAGCAGCCTAATGACGGGAAGCTCCTACGAGCAGTACTTC
TRBV3-1/TRBV3-2	NA	15	TRBJ2-3	NA	CASSQGTTAGLTQYF	TGTGCCAGCAGCCAAGGGACTACCGCAGGGTTAACGCAGTATTTT
TRBV1	NA	19	TRBJ2-3	NA	CTSSQRLAGGIGRTDTQYF	TGCACCAGCAGCCAAAGACTAGCGGGGGGGATAGGCCGCACAGATACGCAGTATTTT
TRBV12-3/TRBV12-4	NA	13	TRBJ2-7	NA	CASSLGPEYEQYF	TGTGCCAGCAGTTTAGGTCCAGAATACGAGCAGTACTTC
TRBV6-1	TRBD2	15	TRBJ2-3	NA	CASSDQRGGTDTQYF	TGTGCCAGCAGTGATCAACGGGGGGGCACAGATACGCAGTATTTT
TRBV29-1	NA	14	TRBJ2-2	NA	CSVDQGSPTGELFF	TGCAGCGTTGATCAGGGATCCCCCACCGGGGAGCTGTTTTTT
TRBV5-6	NA	15	TRBJ2-5	NA	CASSLPGEGMETQYF	TGTGCCAGCAGCTTGCCGGGGGAAGGGATGGAGACCCAGTACTTC
TRBV30	NA	14	TRBJ2-3	NA	CAGAGGGGADTQYF	TGTGCCGGAGCTGGGGGAGGGGGGGCAGATACGCAGTATTTT
TRBV9	NA	15	TRBJ1-1	NA	CASSVGWGLETEAFF	TGTGCCAGCAGCGTAGGCTGGGGGCTGGAGACTGAAGCTTTCTTT
TRBV9	TRBD2	15	TRBJ2-1	NA	CASSVEGWGGNEQFF	TGTGCCAGCAGCGTAGAGGGCTGGGGGGGAAATGAGCAGTTCTTC
TRBV15	NA	13	TRBJ2-5	NA	CATSYRDQETQYF	TGTGCCACCAGCTACAGGGACCAAGAGACCCAGTACTTC
TRBV11-2	NA	17	TRBJ1-3	NA	CASSLDLRHHSGNTIYF	TGTGCCAGCAGCTTAGACTTGCGTCACCACTCTGGAAACACCATATATTTT